This TCR beta chain was captured by sequencing in a study of T cell responses to AZD1222 COVID-19 vaccine. Overall study context: Pooled in the analysis were second doses at about 4 or about 12 weeks. Study-level results: Dominant CD4 TCR responses targeted spike regions 160-218 and 743-854. Donors in the cohort were predominantly white British and more often female, and clonal diversity was possibly underestimated. Nearly half of spike-specific TCRs reportedly target unmutated variant regions.

Per germline, CDR1 SGHRS and CDR2 YFSETQ. J gave up 8 bases and V 2 bases, and 9 bases lay outside the gene matches. This CDR3 has 17 amino acids. TCRdb's table, derived via immunoSEQ multiplex PCR, lists solely in-frame clones and lacks some. In the table there are about 97,000 clones, 91% of which are singletons. This clone came up a few times. Its target is not known. The chain couples TRBV5-1 to TRBJ2-1; 14 nucleotides match TRBD2. The clonotype comes from an adult in good health. The sequencing here drew on peripheral blood, taken on day 0 of AZD1222 vaccination. The DNA for the CDR3 is TGCGCCAGCAGCTTAAGTCAGGGACTAGCGGGAGCCCATGAGCAGTTCTTC. Protein product: CASSLSQGLAGAHEQFF. Using reference TRBV5-1 and TRBJ2-1 for the parts outside the CDR3, the full variable domain is KAGVTQTPRYLIKTRGQQVTLSCSPISGHRSVSWYQQTPGQGLQFLFEYFSETQRNKGNFPGRFSGRQFSNSRSEMNVSTLELGDSALYLCASSLSQGLAGAHEQFFGPGTRLTVL.